A single sample gave rise to the 19 T cell receptor beta chains below, sequenced in a study of blood T cells in healthy people across ages. Primed by a sample-barcoded 5' primer and a J-beta primer mix, a second PCR proceeded for about 6 to 12 cycles. TCRdb re-called the 5' RACE reads through MiXCR, storing one row per CDR3 protein. The sample has 910,000 or so distinct CDR3 sequences; roughly 51% are singletons. Source material: blood. These receptors came from a woman in her sixties in good health.

The table lists this clonotype with a few counts. The chain has TRBV9 and TRBJ2-7; the D gene is possibly TRBD1 (6 bases). Germline loops: CDR1 SGDLS, CDR2 YYNGEE. Trimming removed 0 bases from V and 2 bases from J, with 12 bases in between. CDR3 size: 15 residues. The CDR3 DNA is TGTGCCAGCAGCGTAGGAGACAGGCAAACCTACGAGCAGTACTTC. The encoded protein is CASSVGDRQTYEQYF.

The rearrangement uses TRBV6-2 or TRBV6-3 and TRBJ2-7, with 8 bases aligning to TRBD2. CDR3 size: 15 residues. Looked up from germline, CDR1 is MNHEY and CDR2 is SVGEGT. The trim removed 2 bases at V and 4 bases at J, leaving 7 bases unmatched. The CDR3 is CASSYGAGVSYEQYF. For the CDR3, the DNA is TGTGCCAGCAGTTACGGAGCGGGAGTGTCATACGAGCAGTACTTC.

The chain combines TRBV2 with TRBJ1-1; D uncertain. This CDR3 region has 11 residues. Trimming removed 4 bases at V and 6 bases at J, with 6 bases between. Germline V lookup: CDR1 SNHLY, CDR2 FYNNEI. CDR3 region: CASSVRAEAFF. The DNA for the CDR3 is TGTGCCAGCAGTGTCCGTGCTGAAGCTTTCTTT.

This clonotype occurred a few times. The chain employs TRBV28 and TRBJ1-1, with D possibly TRBD1 on 5 matching bases. This CDR3 is 14 amino acids long. The germline V gene has CDR1 MDHEN and CDR2 SYDVKM. V was trimmed by 3 bases and J by 6 bases, leaving 14 bases between them. In DNA, the CDR3 is TGTGCCAGCAGTTTGCGGGCGGGGCGCTCTGAAGCTTTCTTT. It yields the protein CASSLRAGRSEAFF.

This clonotype was counted a few times. The gene calls are TRBV5-1 and TRBJ2-7, with TRBD2 matching over 14 bases. The CDR3 has 16 amino acids. V shed 4 bases, J shed 2 bases, and the junction held 5 bases outside the gene matches. CDR1 is SGHRS, CDR2 YFSETQ, per germline. CDR3 coding DNA: TGCGCCAGCAGCCCGGGACTAGCGGGAGTTACCTACGAGCAGTACTTC. Translating it yields CASSPGLAGVTYEQYF.

The V and J genes are TRBV4-1 and TRBJ1-2, with D perhaps matching TRBD1 (6 bases). Germline V gene lookup returns CDR1 MGHRA and CDR2 YSYEKL. Trimming shortened V by 7 bases and J by 0 bases, and 15 bases separated the two germline ends. The CDR3 contains 15 residues. The CDR3 sequence: CASTPLRGPNYGYTF. In DNA, the CDR3 is TGCGCCAGCACGCCACTCAGGGGCCCTAACTATGGCTACACCTTC.

DNA for the CDR3: TGTGCCAGCAGTTACCCCCGAGGGGAAGCGGAGAGCACAGATACGCAGTATTTT. It translates to CASSYPRGEAESTDTQYF. The chain carries TRBV6-5 and TRBJ2-3; D tentatively fits TRBD1 or TRBD2 (5 bases each). V lost 2 bases, J lost 0 bases, and 18 bases lay in between. Germline assignment: CDR1 MNHEY and CDR2 SVGAGI. This CDR3 region has 18 residues.

This clonotype was seen more than once but under ten times. The rearrangement uses TRBV20-1 and TRBJ2-7; either TRBD1 or TRBD2 may fit D (5 bases each). The germline V gene has CDR1 DFQATT and CDR2 SNEGSKA (reference sequence). The ends were cut back, 0 bases at V and 2 bases at J, with 11 bases in the middle. The CDR3 is 14 residues long. The CDR3 loop is CSARDGRGAYEQYF. In DNA, the CDR3 is TGCAGTGCTAGAGATGGAAGAGGGGCCTACGAGCAGTACTTC.

The chain carries TRBV11-3 and TRBJ2-3, with D possibly TRBD2 on 5 matching bases. The germline V gene encodes CDR1 SGHNT and CDR2 YENEEA. This CDR3 has 16 residues. The V end was cut by 6 bases, the J end by 1 base, with 17 bases between. In DNA form, the CDR3 reads TGTGCCAGCAGTTACTCAGGACCACTAGGCACAGATACGCAGTATTTT. Residues: CASSYSGPLGTDTQYF.

This chain uses TRBV29-1 with TRBJ2-1; D gene ambiguous. The V end was cut by 5 bases, the J end by 11 bases, with 10 bases between. CDR1 and CDR2 (germline): SQVTM, ANQGSEA. The CDR3 is 10 residues long. The CDR3 sequence: CSVLYEKQFF. The DNA of the CDR3 is TGCAGCGTTTTGTACGAAAAGCAGTTCTTC.

This sequence joins TRBV25-1 and TRBJ2-7; D is unresolved. CDR3 size: 15 residues. Germline CDR1 MGHDK, CDR2 SYGVNS. Trimming cost V 1 base and J 0 bases, with 10 bases left between them. The CDR3, as DNA: TGTGCCAGCAGTGAATCTGAGACAAACTCCTACGAGCAGTACTTC. It specifies CASSESETNSYEQYF.

V is TRBV5-4 and J is TRBJ2-7; D is perhaps TRBD2 (6 bases). The CDR3 runs to 14 residues. V was cut by 4 bases and J by 2 bases, with 13 bases left in between. Germline CDR1 reads SGHNT; CDR2 reads YYREEE (reference sequence). The CDR3 DNA sequence: TGTGCCAGCAGCCCCTCGGGACTTCCCTACGAGCAGTACTTC. This translates into CASSPSGLPYEQYF.

J is TRBJ2-3 and V is TRBV20-1, with D maybe TRBD1 (5 bases). Germline V gene lookup returns CDR1 DFQATT and CDR2 SNEGSKA (reference sequence). The CDR3 extends over 13 amino acids. V lost 2 bases and J 3 bases, leaving 9 bases between the germline ends. CDR3 in amino acids: CSARQGTTDTQYF. The DNA for the CDR3 is TGCAGTGCTAGACAGGGTACAACAGATACGCAGTATTTT.

The V and J genes are TRBV19 and TRBJ1-2, with unresolved D. Germline V lookup: CDR1 LNHDA, CDR2 SQIVND (reference sequence). This CDR3 has 13 residues. The V and J ends lost 4 bases and 5 bases respectively, with 11 bases between them. In DNA form, the CDR3 reads TGTGCCAGTAGTACGCACTCCGTTTATGGCTACACCTTC. The encoded protein is CASSTHSVYGYTF.

The chain has TRBV7-2 and TRBJ1-2, with D perhaps TRBD1 (5 bases). This CDR3 spans 17 amino acids. Germline V lookup: CDR1 SGHTA, CDR2 FQGNSA. With 2 bases removed from V and 3 bases from J, the gap between germline ends came to 19 bases. This CDR3 is CASSLSGAGATYYGYTF. DNA of the CDR3: TGTGCCAGCAGCTTAAGCGGGGCTGGCGCAACCTACTATGGCTACACCTTC.

The rearrangement links TRBV7-3 to TRBJ2-3; tentative D call: TRBD1 (6 bases). In germline, CDR1 is SGHTA, CDR2 FQGTGA. The CDR3 totals 19 residues. Trimming stripped 1 base from V and 0 bases from J, with 20 bases between. The CDR3 loop reads CASSLIAGGQSPSTDTQYF. The CDR3 DNA sequence: TGTGCCAGCAGCTTAATTGCGGGCGGACAGTCACCTAGCACAGATACGCAGTATTTT.

The J gene is TRBJ2-3, the V gene TRBV29-1, with D uncertain. CDR1 and CDR2 (germline): SQVTM, ANQGSEA. V shed 0 bases and J shed 0 bases, with 7 bases lying between them. The CDR3 loop spans 14 amino acids. The CDR3, as DNA: TGCAGCGTTGAAGAGGTAGCCAGCACAGATACGCAGTATTTT. Its protein product is CSVEEVASTDTQYF.

V usage is TRBV6-5 and J usage is TRBJ2-7; TRBD1 might be the D (7 bases). With 7 bases removed from V and 2 bases from J, the gap between germline ends came to 18 bases. Germline CDR1 MNHEY, CDR2 SVGAGI. This CDR3 contains 15 residues. The CDR3: CASKNRGSGPYEQYF. The CDR3 region has the DNA TGTGCCAGCAAAAACAGGGGTAGCGGACCCTACGAGCAGTACTTC.

This clonotype was recorded only once. The V call is TRBV27, the J call TRBJ1-1; no firm D call. CDR3 length: 13 residues. V shed 6 bases and J shed 1 base, with 9 bases lying between them. The germline gives CDR1 MNHEY, CDR2 SMNVEV (reference sequence). For the CDR3, the DNA is TGTGCCAGCAGGAGCTCAGGGAACACTGAAGCTTTCTTT. As protein: CASRSSGNTEAFF.